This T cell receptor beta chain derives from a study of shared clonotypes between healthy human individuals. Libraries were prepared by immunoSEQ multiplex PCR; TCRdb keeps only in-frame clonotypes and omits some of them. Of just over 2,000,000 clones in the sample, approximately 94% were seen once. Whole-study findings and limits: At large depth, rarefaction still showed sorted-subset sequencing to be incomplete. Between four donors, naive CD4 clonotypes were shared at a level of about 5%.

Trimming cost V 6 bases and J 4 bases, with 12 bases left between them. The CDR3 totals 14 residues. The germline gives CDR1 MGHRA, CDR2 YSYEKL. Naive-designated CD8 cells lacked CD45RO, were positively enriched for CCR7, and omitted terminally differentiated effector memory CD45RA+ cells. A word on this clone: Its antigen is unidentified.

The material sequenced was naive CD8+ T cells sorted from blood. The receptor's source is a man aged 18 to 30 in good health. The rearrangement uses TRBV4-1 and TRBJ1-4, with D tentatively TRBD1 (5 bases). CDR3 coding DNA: TGCGCCAGCAGTCACCAGCAGGGTAATGAAAAACTGTTTTTT. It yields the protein CASSHQQGNEKLFF.